The 31 T cell receptor beta chains in this list originate from one sample, sequenced in a study of cytomegalovirus exposure and HLA in healthy donors. Amplification used 60 Vbeta primers and 13 Jbeta primers. TCRdb's copy holds only in-frame clones and misses some; the assay was immunoSEQ multiplex PCR. The data show approximately 120,000 clones, 75% to 85% seen once. The sequencing input was PBMCs. These receptors were taken from a woman aged 45-60 years in good health and CMV-seropositive.

V and J are TRBV6-1 and TRBJ1-6; TRBD1 agrees at 8 bases. This CDR3 contains 15 residues. The germline gives CDR1 MNHNS, CDR2 SASEGT. Germline trimming cut 4 bases from V and 8 bases from J; bases unmatched to any gene: 7. CDR3 nucleotide sequence: TGTGCCAGCAGTGGGTGGCAGGGGGCCCATTCACCCCTCCACTTT. It specifies CASSGWQGAHSPLHF.

This clone was found once. This chain connects TRBV6-1 to TRBJ2-3, with 7 bases that match TRBD1. In germline, CDR1 is MNHNS, CDR2 SASEGT. Trimming took 4 bases from V and 4 from J; bases not matched to a gene: 11. This CDR3 has 16 amino acids. The CDR3 loop reads CASSGGSGTAPDTQYF. In DNA, the CDR3 is TGTGCCAGCAGTGGGGGTTCCGGGACAGCCCCAGATACGCAGTATTTT.

The V gene is TRBV4-3, the J gene TRBJ1-6; D call uncertain. Germline V gives CDR1 LGHNA, CDR2 YSLEER. Trimming stripped 0 bases from V and 8 bases from J, with 14 bases between. The length of the CDR3 is 16 residues. This CDR3 reads CASSQDATFPDSPLHF. CDR3 sequence (DNA): TGCGCCAGCAGCCAAGATGCGACATTCCCTGATTCACCCCTCCACTTT.

Only a few counts were recorded for this clone. V and J are TRBV2 and TRBJ2-7; TRBD2 agrees at 10 bases. From germline, CDR1 is SNHLY and CDR2 FYNNEI. The CDR3 sequence is 14 residues long. The J segment lost 3 bases and the V segment lost 6 bases, leaving 5 bases of the junction unmatched. CDR3 sequence: CASRRLAGNYEQYF. In nucleotides, the CDR3 is TGTGCCAGCAGGCGACTAGCGGGCAACTACGAGCAGTACTTC. Full variable domain (remainder filled in from reference TRBV2 and TRBJ2-7): EPEVTQTPSHQVTQMGQEVILRCVPISNHLYFYWYRQILGQKVEFLVSFYNNEISEKSEIFDDQFSVERPDGSNFTLKIRSTKLEDSAMYFCASRRLAGNYEQYFGPGTRLTVT.

This rearrangement joins TRBV5-1 to TRBJ1-1; D not resolved. Germline CDR1 and CDR2: SGHRS and YFSETQ. Trimming removed 5 bases from V and 7 bases from J, with 9 bases in between. CDR3 length: 11 residues. The CDR3 DNA is TGCGCCAGCAGACGCGCGGATGAAGCTTTCTTT. Residues: CASRRADEAFF. Looking up the rest from reference TRBV5-1 and TRBJ1-1 gives the full variable domain: KAGVTQTPRYLIKTRGQQVTLSCSPISGHRSVSWYQQTPGQGLQFLFEYFSETQRNKGNFPGRFSGRQFSNSRSEMNVSTLELGDSALYLCASRRADEAFFGQGTRLTVV.

The rearrangement links TRBV5-1 to TRBJ2-3; D ambiguous. Germline V gene sequence: CDR1 SGHRS, CDR2 YFSETQ. V shed 2 bases and J shed 6 bases, with 13 bases lying between them. The CDR3 contains 14 residues. CDR3 bases: TGCGCCAGCAGCTTCACAGAGCCATTGGATACGCAGTATTTT. Amino acids: CASSFTEPLDTQYF.

The genes are TRBV19 and TRBJ2-1; the match to TRBD2 covers 7 bases. The ends lost 3 bases at V and 9 bases at J; junction bases unmatched: 14. This CDR3 comprises 16 residues. CDR1 and CDR2 from the germline V gene are LNHDA and SQIVND (reference sequence). CDR3 DNA: TGTGCCAGTAGTATGAGGAATAGAGGGGAGGGGATTGAGCAGTTCTTC. Amino acids: CASSMRNRGEGIEQFF.

This clone was seen just once. The rearrangement uses TRBV9 and TRBJ2-5; 8 nucleotides line up with TRBD2. Germline V lookup: CDR1 SGDLS, CDR2 YYNGEE. V was pared by 0 bases and J by 6 bases, with 4 bases of the junction left unmatched. CDR3 size: 14 residues. CDR3 loop: CASSVGASGQTQYF. The CDR3 nucleotides are TGTGCCAGCAGCGTAGGGGCTAGCGGGCAGACCCAGTACTTC.

This sequence joins TRBV6-1 and TRBJ2-7; D gene uncertain. Germline-derived CDR1 and CDR2 are MNHNS and SASEGT. This CDR3 has 12 residues. V lost 6 bases and J 0 bases, leaving 6 bases between the germline ends. The CDR3 region is CASRSRSYEQYF. CDR3 in DNA: TGTGCCAGCAGATCGCGCTCCTACGAGCAGTACTTC.

This clone was observed a few times. This sequence joins TRBV30 and TRBJ1-1; D not resolved. The CDR3 contains 13 residues. Trimming shortened V by 5 bases and J by 1 base, and 11 bases separated the two germline ends. Germline V lookup: CDR1 GTSNPN, CDR2 SVGIG (reference sequence). The CDR3 is CAWRGSGNTEAFF. The CDR3 nucleotides are TGTGCCTGGCGCGGCAGCGGGAACACTGAAGCTTTCTTT.

V is TRBV9 and J is TRBJ2-3; 8 nucleotides align to TRBD2. Germline CDR1 is SGDLS and CDR2 is YYNGEE. This CDR3 has 14 amino acids. V lost 1 base, J lost 4 bases, and 2 bases stayed unmatched. CDR3 sequence (DNA): TGTGCCAGCAGCGTACGGGGGGGGGCAGATACGCAGTATTTT. Its protein product is CASSVRGGADTQYF.

The chain couples TRBV4-3 to TRBJ1-2; maybe TRBD1 (6 bases). Trimming removed 8 bases from V and 6 bases from J, with 16 bases in between. Looked up from germline, CDR1 is LGHNA and CDR2 is YSLEER. The length of the CDR3 is 13 residues. The CDR3 DNA sequence: TGCGCCAGCGCGGTTACGAGGGGGAATGGCTACACCTTC. Its protein is CASAVTRGNGYTF.

This chain connects TRBV11-3 to TRBJ2-2; D ambiguous. V shed 1 base and J shed 4 bases, with 16 bases lying between them. The CDR3 has 17 residues. Germline-derived CDR1 and CDR2 are SGHNT and YENEEA. CDR3 in amino acids: CASSLGSSLRPTGELFF. DNA of the CDR3: TGTGCCAGCAGCTTAGGAAGTTCACTCCGCCCCACCGGGGAGCTGTTTTTT.

The V call is TRBV4-2, the J call TRBJ2-1; no clear D. Germline values: CDR1 LGHNA, CDR2 YNFKEQ. Trimming stripped 0 bases from V and 0 bases from J, with 6 bases between. The CDR3 has 15 residues. The CDR3, as DNA: TGTGCCAGCAGCCAAGAGGGCAGCTCCTACAATGAGCAGTTCTTC. As protein: CASSQEGSSYNEQFF.

V usage is TRBV28 and J usage is TRBJ1-2; 8 bases align to TRBD1. V lost 6 bases, J lost 2 bases, and 11 bases stayed unmatched. Per the germline V gene, CDR1 is MDHEN and CDR2 is SYDVKM. The CDR3 runs to 16 residues. CDR3: CASRADRATTNYGYTF. The DNA of the CDR3 is TGTGCCAGCAGGGCGGACAGGGCCACAACCAACTATGGCTACACCTTC.

J is TRBJ2-7 and V is TRBV5-1; possible D gene TRBD2, 7 bases. Trimming took off 2 bases at V and 3 bases at J, with 15 bases between the two ends. This CDR3 contains 15 residues. Germline loops: CDR1 SGHRS, CDR2 YFSETQ. DNA of the CDR3: TGCGCCAGCAGCTTTACGGGAAGGGGGGGCTACGAGCAGTACTTC. This codes for CASSFTGRGGYEQYF.

The chain recombines TRBV29-1 with TRBJ1-2; TRBD1 matches 9 bases. Germline trimming cut 7 bases from V and 5 bases from J; bases unmatched to any gene: 11. The CDR3 runs 14 residues. Germline assignment: CDR1 SQVTM and CDR2 ANQGSEA. The chain's CDR3 is CSANMGDRAYGYTF. The CDR3 DNA is TGCAGCGCTAACATGGGGGACAGGGCTTATGGCTACACCTTC.

Concerning this clone: The identical CDR3 is also encoded by other nucleotide sequences in the sample. The CDR3 nucleotides read TGTGCCAGCAGCCCCCGACTAGCGGGAGCGGCGGATACGCAGTATTTT. Protein product: CASSPRLAGAADTQYF. This rearrangement joins TRBV7-3 to TRBJ2-3; 12 positions agree with TRBD2. V shed 5 bases and J 6 bases; nucleotides not matched to a gene: 9. The CDR3 covers 16 residues. Germline CDR1 reads SGHTA; CDR2 reads FQGTGA.

V and J are TRBV5-4 and TRBJ1-1, with a possible D match to TRBD1 (5 bases). There are 15 residues in the CDR3. Per germline, CDR1 SGHNT and CDR2 YYREEE (reference sequence). Trimming removed 0 bases at V and 4 bases at J, with 13 bases between. The CDR3 region is CASSLDGHTSTEAFF. In DNA, the CDR3 is TGTGCCAGCAGCTTGGATGGACACACCAGCACTGAAGCTTTCTTT.

The chain joins TRBV7-2 to TRBJ1-1, with D perhaps matching TRBD1 (5 bases). The CDR3 length is 15 residues. With 3 bases removed from V and 1 base from J, the gap between germline ends came to 12 bases. CDR1 and CDR2 (germline): SGHTA, FQGNSA. CDR3 DNA: TGTGCCAGCAGCTTGGGACTAGACAGGAACACTGAAGCTTTCTTT. Protein: CASSLGLDRNTEAFF.

The rearrangement joins TRBV7-2 to TRBJ2-1, with D unclear. The CDR3 runs 15 residues. Per the germline V gene, CDR1 is SGHTA and CDR2 is FQGNSA. V was shortened by 3 bases and J by 1 base, with 10 bases between the two germline ends. The CDR3 spells CASSFSFGSYNEQFF. Written as DNA, the CDR3 is TGTGCCAGCAGCTTTTCCTTCGGGTCCTACAATGAGCAGTTCTTC.

The chain combines TRBV15 with TRBJ1-6; TRBD1 matches 10 bases. V shed 5 bases, J shed 6 bases, and the junction held 4 bases outside the gene matches. The CDR3 consists of 15 residues. The germline V gene has CDR1 LNHNV and CDR2 YYDKDF (reference sequence). In DNA form, the CDR3 reads TGTGCCACCAGCGCTCGACAGGGGGCTAATTCACCCCTCCACTTT. Protein: CATSARQGANSPLHF.

This clone was picked up a small number of times. The rearrangement uses TRBV19 and TRBJ2-7; D is uncertain. The CDR3 has 14 amino acids. The ends were cut back, 1 base at V and 1 base at J, with 8 bases in the middle. Germline V CDR1 and CDR2: LNHDA, SQIVND (reference sequence). The CDR3 is CASSIVARSYEQYF. The CDR3 DNA reads TGTGCCAGTAGTATAGTGGCGCGGTCCTACGAGCAGTACTTC.

The V gene is TRBV19, the J gene TRBJ2-1, with 7 bases fitting TRBD2. The germline CDR1 and CDR2 sequences are LNHDA and SQIVND (reference sequence). The CDR3 covers 15 residues. V dropped 10 bases and J dropped 12; count of bases not matched to a gene: 21. The CDR3 sequence is CATTSFFSGHRRQFF. The CDR3 coding sequence is TGTGCCACAACAAGTTTCTTTAGCGGGCACCGGAGGCAGTTCTTC.

This clone was counted between two and nine times. No DNA is shown, since the ends of the CDR3 on it are uncertain; the CDR3 is the one TCRdb lists. The rearrangement links TRBV6-5 to TRBJ2-1; the table's D gene call, TRBD2, was not cross checked with the DNA. The CDR3 spans 15 amino acids, including both terminal residues. The germline V gene encodes CDR1 MNHEY and CDR2 SVGAGI. CDR3 sequence reads: CASSSSGLTDNEQFF.

The chain combines TRBV4-1 with TRBJ2-7; 10 nucleotides line up with TRBD2. The CDR3 length is 16 residues. The germline gives CDR1 MGHRA, CDR2 YSYEKL. Trimming cost V 3 bases and J 1 base; bases outside gene matches: 6. CDR3 DNA: TGCGCCAGCAGCCACAGCCTAGCGGGAGCTTCCTACGAGCAGTACTTC. Translating gives CASSHSLAGASYEQYF.

The chain carries TRBV5-1 and TRBJ2-3; TRBD1 matches 7 bases. V dropped 4 bases and J dropped 4; count of bases not matched to a gene: 6. Germline-derived CDR1 and CDR2 are SGHRS and YFSETQ. This CDR3 region has 14 residues. Here the CDR3 reads CASSPQGFSDTQYF. The CDR3 DNA reads as TGCGCCAGCAGCCCACAGGGGTTTTCAGATACGCAGTATTTT.

The chain has TRBV5-1 and TRBJ2-7; 8 positions match TRBD2. The germline gives CDR1 SGHRS, CDR2 YFSETQ. V lost 3 bases to trimming and J lost 1 base; unmatched junction nucleotides: 6. The CDR3 is 15 amino acids. In nucleotides, the CDR3 is TGCGCCAGCAGCTCGGGGGGGGGCACATCCTACGAGCAGTACTTC. Translating gives CASSSGGGTSYEQYF.

This chain links TRBV11-2 with TRBJ1-1, with TRBD1 matching over 7 bases. CDR3 length: 15 residues. V shed 3 bases, J shed 5 bases, and the junction held 9 bases outside the gene matches. The germline CDR1 and CDR2 sequences are SGHAT and FQNNGV. The CDR3 spells CASSFSRTGGTEAFF. The CDR3 DNA reads TGTGCCAGCAGCTTTTCCCGGACAGGAGGGACTGAAGCTTTCTTT. Full variable domain (rest looked up from reference TRBV11-2 and TRBJ1-1): EAGVAQSPRYKIIEKRQSVAFWCNPISGHATLYWYQQILGQGPKLLIQFQNNGVVDDSQLPKDRFSAERLKGVDSTLKIQPAKLEDSAVYLCASSFSRTGGTEAFFGQGTRLTVV.

V gene TRBV5-6 combines with J gene TRBJ1-1; no clear D gene. CDR1 and CDR2 (germline): SGHDT, YYEEEE. Trimming stripped 1 base from V and 6 bases from J, with 7 bases between. The CDR3 covers 12 residues. CDR3 DNA sequence: TGTGCCAGCAGCTTGTGGGGAGCTGAAGCTTTCTTT. It is translated as CASSLWGAEAFF.

This chain joins TRBV10-3 and TRBJ2-4; D unclear. V was clipped by 2 bases and J by 3 bases, with 11 bases between them. The CDR3 contains 15 residues. Germline CDR1 reads ENHRY; CDR2 reads SYGVKD. Written as DNA, the CDR3 is TGTGCCATCAGTGAGAGGAACGGAGTCAAAAACATTCAGTACTTC. Translating gives CAISERNGVKNIQYF.